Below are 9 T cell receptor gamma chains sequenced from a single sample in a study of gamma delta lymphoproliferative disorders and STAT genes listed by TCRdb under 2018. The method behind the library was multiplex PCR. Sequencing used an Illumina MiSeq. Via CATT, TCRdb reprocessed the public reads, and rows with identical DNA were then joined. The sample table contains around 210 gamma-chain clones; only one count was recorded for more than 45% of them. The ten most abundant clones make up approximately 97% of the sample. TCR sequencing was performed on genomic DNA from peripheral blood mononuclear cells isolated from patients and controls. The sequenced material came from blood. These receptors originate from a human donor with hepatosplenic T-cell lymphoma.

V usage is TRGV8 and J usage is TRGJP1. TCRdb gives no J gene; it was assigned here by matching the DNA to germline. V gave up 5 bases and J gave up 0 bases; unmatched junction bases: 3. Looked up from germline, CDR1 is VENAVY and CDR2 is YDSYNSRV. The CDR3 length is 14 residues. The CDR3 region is CATWGDTTGWFKIF. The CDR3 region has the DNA TGTGCCACCTGGGGCGATACCACTGGTTGGTTCAAGATATTT.

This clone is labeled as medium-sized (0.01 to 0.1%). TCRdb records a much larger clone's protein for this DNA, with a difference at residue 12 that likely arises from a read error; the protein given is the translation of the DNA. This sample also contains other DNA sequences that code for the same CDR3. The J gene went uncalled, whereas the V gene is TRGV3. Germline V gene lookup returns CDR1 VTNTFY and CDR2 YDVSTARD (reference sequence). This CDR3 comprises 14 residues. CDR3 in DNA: TGTGCCACCTGGGACAGGTTGCATTATTATAAGAACCTCTTT. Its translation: CATWDRLHYYKNLF.

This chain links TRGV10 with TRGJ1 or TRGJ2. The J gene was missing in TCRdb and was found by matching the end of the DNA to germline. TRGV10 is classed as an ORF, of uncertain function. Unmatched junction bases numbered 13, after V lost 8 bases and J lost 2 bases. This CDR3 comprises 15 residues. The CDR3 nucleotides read TGTGCTGCGTGGGATTATGGTGGTGATTATTATAAGAAACTCTTT. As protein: CAAWDYGGDYYKKLF.

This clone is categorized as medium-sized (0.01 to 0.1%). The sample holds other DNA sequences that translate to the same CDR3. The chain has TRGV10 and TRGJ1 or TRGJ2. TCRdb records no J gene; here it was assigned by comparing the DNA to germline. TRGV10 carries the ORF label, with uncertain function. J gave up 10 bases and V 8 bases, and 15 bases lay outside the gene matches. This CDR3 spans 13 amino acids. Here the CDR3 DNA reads TGTGCTGCGTGGGAACCATGGGCCGGGAAGAAACTCTTT. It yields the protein CAAWEPWAGKKLF.

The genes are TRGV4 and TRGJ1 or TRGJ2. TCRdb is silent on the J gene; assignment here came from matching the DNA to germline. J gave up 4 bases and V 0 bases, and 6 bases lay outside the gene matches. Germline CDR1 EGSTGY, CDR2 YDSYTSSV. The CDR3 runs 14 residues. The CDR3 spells CATWDGPMYYKKLF. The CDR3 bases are TGTGCCACCTGGGATGGGCCTATGTATTATAAGAAACTCTTT.

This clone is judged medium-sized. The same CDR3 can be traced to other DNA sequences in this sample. This CDR3 reads CACWIRHFNKKLF. For the CDR3, the DNA is TGTGCCTGCTGGATTAGGCACTTTAACAAGAAACTCTTT. This rearrangement joins TRGV11 to TRGJ1 or TRGJ2. The J gene was not available in TCRdb and was assigned here by matching the DNA to germline segments. TRGV11 belongs to the ORF category, with a function that is uncertain. CDR3 length: 13 amino acids. Unmatched junction bases numbered 6, after V lost 0 bases and J lost 10 bases.

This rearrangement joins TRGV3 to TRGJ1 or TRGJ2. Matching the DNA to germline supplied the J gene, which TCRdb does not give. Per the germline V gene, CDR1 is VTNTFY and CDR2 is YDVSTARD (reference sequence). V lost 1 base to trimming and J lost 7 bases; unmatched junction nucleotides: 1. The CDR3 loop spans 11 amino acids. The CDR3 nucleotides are TGTGCCACCTGGGACAGATATAAGAAACTCTTT. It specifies CATWDRYKKLF.

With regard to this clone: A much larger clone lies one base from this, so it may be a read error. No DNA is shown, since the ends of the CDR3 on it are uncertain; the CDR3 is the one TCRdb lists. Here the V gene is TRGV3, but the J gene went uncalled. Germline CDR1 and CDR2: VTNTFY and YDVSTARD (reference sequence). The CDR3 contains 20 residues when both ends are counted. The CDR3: CAAWDTTRSIRNSLAVEQHF.

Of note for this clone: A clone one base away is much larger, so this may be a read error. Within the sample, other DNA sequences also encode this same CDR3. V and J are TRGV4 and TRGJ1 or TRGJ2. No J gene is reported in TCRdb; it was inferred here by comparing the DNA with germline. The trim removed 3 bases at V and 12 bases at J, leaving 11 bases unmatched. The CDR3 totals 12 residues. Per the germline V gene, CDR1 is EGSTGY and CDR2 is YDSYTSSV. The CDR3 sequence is CATWDLGVGKLF. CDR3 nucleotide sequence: TGTGCCACCTGGGATTTAGGGGTGGGGAAACTCTTT.